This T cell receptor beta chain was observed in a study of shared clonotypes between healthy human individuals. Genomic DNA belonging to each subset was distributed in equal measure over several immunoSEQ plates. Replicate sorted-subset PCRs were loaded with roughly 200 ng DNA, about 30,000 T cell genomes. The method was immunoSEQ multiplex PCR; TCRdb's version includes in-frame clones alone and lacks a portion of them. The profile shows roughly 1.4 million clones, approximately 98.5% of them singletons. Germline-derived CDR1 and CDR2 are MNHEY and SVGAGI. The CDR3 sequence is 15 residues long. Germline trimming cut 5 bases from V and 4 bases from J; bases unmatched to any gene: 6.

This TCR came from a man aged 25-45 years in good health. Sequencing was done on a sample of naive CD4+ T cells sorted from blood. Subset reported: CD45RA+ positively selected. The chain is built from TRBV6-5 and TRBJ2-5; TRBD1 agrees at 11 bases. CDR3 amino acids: CASSPGTGGLETQYF. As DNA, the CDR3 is TGTGCCAGCAGTCCAGGGACAGGGGGTTTAGAGACCCAGTACTTC.